A selection of T cell receptor beta chains follows, all from one sample in a study of blood T cell repertoires in COVID-19. TCRdb's copy holds only in-frame clones and misses some; the assay was immunoSEQ multiplex PCR. The sample gives some 180,000 clones, about 88% of which show up once; roughly 6% is in the top ten. The sequencing sample was made of peripheral blood. The receptor source for this set is a man aged 35 to 55 with active or convalescent COVID-19. The CDR3 runs from the conserved cysteine through the conserved F or W. Fields, in order: V gene, clone size, J gene, D gene, CDR3 protein, CDR3 DNA. A D gene is named only where the DNA matches it firmly. Where a row states a size, it is once, few, many or the class of an expanded clone; other rows omit it.

v_call: TRBV6-1; clone_size: .; j_call: TRBJ1-5; d_call: .; cdr3_aa: CASSEPYRRYNQPQHF; cdr3_nt: TGTGCCAGCAGTGAGCCATATCGGAGATACAATCAGCCCCAGCATTTT
v_call: TRBV5-1; clone_size: once; j_call: TRBJ1-1; d_call: .; cdr3_aa: CASSPGLDRRYTEAFF; cdr3_nt: TGCGCCAGCAGCCCCGGTTTAGACAGGAGGTACACTGAAGCTTTCTTT
v_call: TRBV5-6; clone_size: .; j_call: TRBJ2-5; d_call: TRBD2; cdr3_aa: CASSLGTSGETQYF; cdr3_nt: TGTGCCAGCAGCTTGGGGACTAGCGGGGAGACCCAGTACTTC
v_call: TRBV5-1; clone_size: .; j_call: TRBJ2-7; d_call: TRBD1; cdr3_aa: CASSQTTGVGYEQYF; cdr3_nt: TGCGCCAGCAGCCAAACCACAGGGGTGGGCTACGAGCAGTACTTC
v_call: TRBV7-2; clone_size: .; j_call: TRBJ2-1; d_call: .; cdr3_aa: CASSLRPGTSNNNEQFF; cdr3_nt: TGTGCCAGCAGCCTACGACCCGGGACTTCAAATAACAATGAGCAGTTCTTC
v_call: TRBV5-1; clone_size: .; j_call: TRBJ2-2; d_call: .; cdr3_aa: CASSLTGGGTGELFF; cdr3_nt: TGCGCCAGCAGCTTAACAGGGGGGGGCACCGGGGAGCTGTTTTTT
v_call: TRBV11-3; clone_size: .; j_call: TRBJ2-3; d_call: TRBD2; cdr3_aa: CASSPRTSAPSQDTQYF; cdr3_nt: TGTGCCAGCAGCCCCCGGACTAGCGCCCCGTCTCAAGATACGCAGTATTTT
v_call: TRBV18; clone_size: .; j_call: TRBJ2-2; d_call: .; cdr3_aa: CASSPERGTGELFF; cdr3_nt: TGTGCCAGCTCACCAGAACGGGGCACCGGGGAGCTGTTTTTT
v_call: TRBV18; clone_size: .; j_call: TRBJ2-5; d_call: .; cdr3_aa: CASSPDSLETQYF; cdr3_nt: TGTGCCAGCTCACCCGACAGTTTAGAGACCCAGTACTTC
v_call: TRBV7-9; clone_size: .; j_call: TRBJ2-7; d_call: .; cdr3_aa: CASSLGGTGSYEQYF; cdr3_nt: TGTGCCAGCAGCTTAGGAGGGACTGGGTCCTACGAGCAGTACTTC
v_call: TRBV18; clone_size: once; j_call: TRBJ2-1; d_call: TRBD2; cdr3_aa: CASSPGLAGGHRRSDNEQFF; cdr3_nt: TGTGCCAGCTCACCGGGACTAGCGGGGGGACACAGACGCTCCGACAATGAGCAGTTCTTC
v_call: TRBV7-8; clone_size: .; j_call: TRBJ2-7; d_call: TRBD2; cdr3_aa: CASSRGLADYEQYF; cdr3_nt: TGTGCCAGCAGCCGCGGACTAGCGGACTACGAGCAGTACTTC
v_call: TRBV7-3; clone_size: few; j_call: TRBJ1-6; d_call: .; cdr3_aa: CASSQGGGNSPLHF; cdr3_nt: TGTGCCAGCAGCCAGGGAGGCGGTAATTCACCCCTCCACTTT
v_call: TRBV10-3; clone_size: .; j_call: TRBJ2-1; d_call: TRBD2; cdr3_aa: CAISEESLAGFNEQFF; cdr3_nt: TGTGCCATCAGTGAGGAATCGTTAGCGGGGTTTAATGAGCAGTTCTTC
v_call: TRBV24-1; clone_size: once; j_call: TRBJ2-2; d_call: .; cdr3_aa: CATSDLDWRSERSGELFF; cdr3_nt: TGTGCCACCAGTGATCTCGACTGGAGGAGCGAACGATCCGGGGAGCTGTTTTTT
v_call: TRBV6-6; clone_size: few; j_call: TRBJ1-5; d_call: .; cdr3_aa: CASSPLGGGYGNQPQHF; cdr3_nt: TGTGCCAGCAGTCCTCTGGGAGGGGGTTATGGCAATCAGCCCCAGCATTTT
v_call: TRBV5-1; clone_size: .; j_call: TRBJ1-1; d_call: .; cdr3_aa: CASSPLRALNTEAFF; cdr3_nt: TGCGCCAGCAGCCCACTCAGGGCACTGAACACTGAAGCTTTCTTT
v_call: TRBV28; clone_size: .; j_call: TRBJ2-7; d_call: .; cdr3_aa: CASSDREQYF; cdr3_nt: TGTGCCAGCAGTGACAGGGAGCAGTACTTC
v_call: TRBV2; clone_size: .; j_call: TRBJ1-1; d_call: TRBD1; cdr3_aa: CASGTGGVTEAFF; cdr3_nt: TGTGCCAGCGGGACAGGGGGCGTTACTGAAGCTTTCTTT
v_call: TRBV5-1; clone_size: .; j_call: TRBJ1-5; d_call: .; cdr3_aa: CASSSGGITGQPQHF; cdr3_nt: TGCGCCAGCAGCTCCGGTGGTATTACGGGACAGCCCCAGCATTTT
v_call: TRBV7-9; clone_size: .; j_call: TRBJ2-7; d_call: .; cdr3_aa: CASSLAAGWANEQYF; cdr3_nt: TGTGCCAGCAGCTTAGCGGCAGGGTGGGCCAACGAGCAGTACTTC
v_call: TRBV29-1; clone_size: .; j_call: TRBJ1-2; d_call: .; cdr3_aa: CSVGARNYGYTF; cdr3_nt: TGCAGCGTTGGTGCCAGGAACTATGGCTACACCTTC
v_call: TRBV2; clone_size: .; j_call: TRBJ1-2; d_call: .; cdr3_aa: CASRLQGVYGYTF; cdr3_nt: TGTGCCAGCAGATTACAGGGAGTCTATGGCTACACCTTC
v_call: TRBV20-1; clone_size: .; j_call: TRBJ1-1; d_call: .; cdr3_aa: CSGTRETEAFF; cdr3_nt: TGCAGTGGGACAAGAGAAACTGAAGCTTTCTTT
v_call: TRBV5-6; clone_size: .; j_call: TRBJ1-5; d_call: .; cdr3_aa: CASSQRGLQGWDQPQHF; cdr3_nt: TGTGCCAGCAGCCAACGGGGCTTACAGGGCTGGGATCAGCCCCAGCATTTT
v_call: TRBV5-1; clone_size: .; j_call: TRBJ1-2; d_call: .; cdr3_aa: CASSPDSALGGYTF; cdr3_nt: TGCGCCAGCAGCCCGGACTCAGCGCTCGGTGGCTACACCTTC
v_call: TRBV12-3/TRBV12-4; clone_size: .; j_call: TRBJ2-4; d_call: TRBD2; cdr3_aa: CASLQTAGAQYF; cdr3_nt: TGTGCCAGCCTTCAAACAGCGGGGGCTCAGTACTTC
v_call: TRBV3-1/TRBV3-2; clone_size: .; j_call: TRBJ2-1; d_call: TRBD2; cdr3_aa: CASRPTSGYNEQFF; cdr3_nt: TGTGCCAGCAGACCAACTAGCGGCTACAATGAGCAGTTCTTC
v_call: TRBV5-1; clone_size: .; j_call: TRBJ2-2; d_call: .; cdr3_aa: CASSGTGTKELFF; cdr3_nt: TGCGCCAGCAGCGGAACCGGGACAAAGGAGCTGTTTTTT
v_call: TRBV28; clone_size: .; j_call: TRBJ2-2; d_call: .; cdr3_aa: CASTLTGGLGTGELFF; cdr3_nt: TGTGCCAGCACCCTGACCGGGGGATTAGGCACCGGGGAGCTGTTTTTT
v_call: TRBV2; clone_size: .; j_call: TRBJ1-1; d_call: TRBD1; cdr3_aa: CASSDPGQGDTEAFF; cdr3_nt: TGTGCCAGCAGTGACCCGGGACAGGGGGACACTGAAGCTTTCTTT
v_call: TRBV7-9; clone_size: .; j_call: TRBJ2-1; d_call: TRBD2; cdr3_aa: CASTKRASGRRNEQFF; cdr3_nt: TGTGCCAGCACCAAGAGGGCTAGCGGGAGACGCAATGAGCAGTTCTTC
v_call: TRBV4-2; clone_size: .; j_call: TRBJ2-7; d_call: .; cdr3_aa: CASSPSATSSYEQYF; cdr3_nt: TGTGCCAGCAGCCCCTCCGCTACGAGCTCCTACGAGCAGTACTTC
v_call: TRBV15; clone_size: .; j_call: TRBJ2-3; d_call: TRBD2; cdr3_aa: CATSSPGLAGDLWGDTQYF; cdr3_nt: TGTGCCACCAGCAGCCCCGGACTAGCGGGGGACCTATGGGGGGATACGCAGTATTTT
v_call: TRBV19; clone_size: few; j_call: TRBJ1-5; d_call: .; cdr3_aa: CASSLAGTGLGNQPQHF; cdr3_nt: TGTGCCAGTAGTTTAGCGGGGACTGGACTGGGCAATCAGCCCCAGCATTTT
v_call: TRBV9; clone_size: .; j_call: TRBJ2-7; d_call: TRBD2; cdr3_aa: CASSVGEGYEQYF; cdr3_nt: TGTGCCAGCAGCGTAGGGGAGGGTTACGAGCAGTACTTC
v_call: TRBV19; clone_size: .; j_call: TRBJ2-1; d_call: TRBD1; cdr3_aa: CASSIVGQGADEQFF; cdr3_nt: TGTGCCAGTAGTATAGTAGGACAGGGGGCCGATGAGCAGTTCTTC
v_call: TRBV27; clone_size: .; j_call: TRBJ1-5; d_call: .; cdr3_aa: CASSLQGVNQPQHF; cdr3_nt: TGTGCCAGCAGTTTGCAAGGAGTCAATCAGCCCCAGCATTTT
v_call: TRBV6-5; clone_size: .; j_call: TRBJ2-7; d_call: .; cdr3_aa: CASSPQGRGTYEQYF; cdr3_nt: TGTGCCAGCAGCCCCCAGGGCAGGGGAACCTACGAGCAGTACTTC
v_call: TRBV15; clone_size: .; j_call: TRBJ1-2; d_call: TRBD1; cdr3_aa: CATSRGGQGIANYGYTF; cdr3_nt: TGTGCCACCAGCAGAGGGGGACAGGGAATAGCTAACTATGGCTACACCTTC
v_call: TRBV19; clone_size: .; j_call: TRBJ2-1; d_call: TRBD2; cdr3_aa: CASSITGGSPLFF; cdr3_nt: TGTGCCAGTAGTATAACCGGCGGGAGTCCGTTGTTCTTC
v_call: TRBV2; clone_size: few; j_call: TRBJ1-5; d_call: TRBD1; cdr3_aa: CASSQQGAGQPQHF; cdr3_nt: TGTGCCAGCAGTCAACAGGGGGCGGGTCAGCCCCAGCATTTT
v_call: TRBV18; clone_size: .; j_call: TRBJ1-3; d_call: .; cdr3_aa: CASSPDLQTPGNTIYF; cdr3_nt: TGTGCCAGCTCACCCGATTTACAGACACCCGGAAACACCATATATTTT
v_call: TRBV6-5; clone_size: .; j_call: TRBJ2-7; d_call: TRBD2; cdr3_aa: CASRNSGSTPYEQYF; cdr3_nt: TGTGCCAGCAGGAACAGCGGGAGTACGCCCTACGAGCAGTACTTC
v_call: TRBV5-1; clone_size: .; j_call: TRBJ2-3; d_call: .; cdr3_aa: CASSLGSSTDTQYF; cdr3_nt: TGCGCCAGCAGCTTGGGGAGCAGCACAGATACGCAGTATTTT
v_call: TRBV6-1; clone_size: .; j_call: TRBJ2-5; d_call: .; cdr3_aa: CASRERGAGTFFVPETQYF; cdr3_nt: TGTGCCAGCAGGGAACGAGGAGCGGGGACATTCTTCGTTCCAGAGACCCAGTACTTC
v_call: TRBV12-3/TRBV12-4; clone_size: .; j_call: TRBJ2-5; d_call: .; cdr3_aa: CASSQARDKYF; cdr3_nt: TGTGCCAGCAGTCAAGCGAGGGATAAGTACTTC
v_call: TRBV11-2; clone_size: .; j_call: TRBJ1-4; d_call: TRBD1; cdr3_aa: CASSRQGINEKLFF; cdr3_nt: TGTGCCAGCAGTCGACAGGGAATTAATGAAAAACTGTTTTTT
v_call: TRBV12-3/TRBV12-4; clone_size: .; j_call: TRBJ1-2; d_call: TRBD1; cdr3_aa: CASSLRGYGYTF; cdr3_nt: TGTGCCAGCAGTCTCAGGGGGTATGGCTACACCTTC
v_call: TRBV2; clone_size: .; j_call: TRBJ1-4; d_call: .; cdr3_aa: CASRERRRQVLEKLFF; cdr3_nt: TGTGCCAGCAGGGAACGGAGGCGACAGGTGCTTGAAAAACTGTTTTTT
v_call: TRBV18; clone_size: .; j_call: TRBJ1-1; d_call: .; cdr3_aa: CASSPFNQAAFF; cdr3_nt: TGTGCCAGCTCACCATTCAACCAGGCGGCTTTCTTT
v_call: TRBV6-4; clone_size: once; j_call: TRBJ2-3; d_call: TRBD2; cdr3_aa: CASSEDGTGGLTDTQYF; cdr3_nt: TGTGCCAGCAGTGAAGACGGGACGGGGGGGCTCACAGATACGCAGTATTTT
v_call: TRBV29-1; clone_size: few; j_call: TRBJ1-2; d_call: TRBD1; cdr3_aa: CSVTGTGGSGYTF; cdr3_nt: TGCAGCGTGACGGGGACAGGGGGATCTGGCTACACCTTC
v_call: TRBV3-1/TRBV3-2; clone_size: .; j_call: TRBJ2-2; d_call: .; cdr3_aa: CASSQGRLHTGELFF; cdr3_nt: TGTGCCAGCAGCCAAGGGAGACTCCATACCGGGGAGCTGTTTTTT
v_call: TRBV6-2/TRBV6-3; clone_size: .; j_call: TRBJ1-6; d_call: .; cdr3_aa: CASSYDRFWPLHF; cdr3_nt: TGTGCCAGCAGTTACGACAGGTTCTGGCCCCTCCACTTT